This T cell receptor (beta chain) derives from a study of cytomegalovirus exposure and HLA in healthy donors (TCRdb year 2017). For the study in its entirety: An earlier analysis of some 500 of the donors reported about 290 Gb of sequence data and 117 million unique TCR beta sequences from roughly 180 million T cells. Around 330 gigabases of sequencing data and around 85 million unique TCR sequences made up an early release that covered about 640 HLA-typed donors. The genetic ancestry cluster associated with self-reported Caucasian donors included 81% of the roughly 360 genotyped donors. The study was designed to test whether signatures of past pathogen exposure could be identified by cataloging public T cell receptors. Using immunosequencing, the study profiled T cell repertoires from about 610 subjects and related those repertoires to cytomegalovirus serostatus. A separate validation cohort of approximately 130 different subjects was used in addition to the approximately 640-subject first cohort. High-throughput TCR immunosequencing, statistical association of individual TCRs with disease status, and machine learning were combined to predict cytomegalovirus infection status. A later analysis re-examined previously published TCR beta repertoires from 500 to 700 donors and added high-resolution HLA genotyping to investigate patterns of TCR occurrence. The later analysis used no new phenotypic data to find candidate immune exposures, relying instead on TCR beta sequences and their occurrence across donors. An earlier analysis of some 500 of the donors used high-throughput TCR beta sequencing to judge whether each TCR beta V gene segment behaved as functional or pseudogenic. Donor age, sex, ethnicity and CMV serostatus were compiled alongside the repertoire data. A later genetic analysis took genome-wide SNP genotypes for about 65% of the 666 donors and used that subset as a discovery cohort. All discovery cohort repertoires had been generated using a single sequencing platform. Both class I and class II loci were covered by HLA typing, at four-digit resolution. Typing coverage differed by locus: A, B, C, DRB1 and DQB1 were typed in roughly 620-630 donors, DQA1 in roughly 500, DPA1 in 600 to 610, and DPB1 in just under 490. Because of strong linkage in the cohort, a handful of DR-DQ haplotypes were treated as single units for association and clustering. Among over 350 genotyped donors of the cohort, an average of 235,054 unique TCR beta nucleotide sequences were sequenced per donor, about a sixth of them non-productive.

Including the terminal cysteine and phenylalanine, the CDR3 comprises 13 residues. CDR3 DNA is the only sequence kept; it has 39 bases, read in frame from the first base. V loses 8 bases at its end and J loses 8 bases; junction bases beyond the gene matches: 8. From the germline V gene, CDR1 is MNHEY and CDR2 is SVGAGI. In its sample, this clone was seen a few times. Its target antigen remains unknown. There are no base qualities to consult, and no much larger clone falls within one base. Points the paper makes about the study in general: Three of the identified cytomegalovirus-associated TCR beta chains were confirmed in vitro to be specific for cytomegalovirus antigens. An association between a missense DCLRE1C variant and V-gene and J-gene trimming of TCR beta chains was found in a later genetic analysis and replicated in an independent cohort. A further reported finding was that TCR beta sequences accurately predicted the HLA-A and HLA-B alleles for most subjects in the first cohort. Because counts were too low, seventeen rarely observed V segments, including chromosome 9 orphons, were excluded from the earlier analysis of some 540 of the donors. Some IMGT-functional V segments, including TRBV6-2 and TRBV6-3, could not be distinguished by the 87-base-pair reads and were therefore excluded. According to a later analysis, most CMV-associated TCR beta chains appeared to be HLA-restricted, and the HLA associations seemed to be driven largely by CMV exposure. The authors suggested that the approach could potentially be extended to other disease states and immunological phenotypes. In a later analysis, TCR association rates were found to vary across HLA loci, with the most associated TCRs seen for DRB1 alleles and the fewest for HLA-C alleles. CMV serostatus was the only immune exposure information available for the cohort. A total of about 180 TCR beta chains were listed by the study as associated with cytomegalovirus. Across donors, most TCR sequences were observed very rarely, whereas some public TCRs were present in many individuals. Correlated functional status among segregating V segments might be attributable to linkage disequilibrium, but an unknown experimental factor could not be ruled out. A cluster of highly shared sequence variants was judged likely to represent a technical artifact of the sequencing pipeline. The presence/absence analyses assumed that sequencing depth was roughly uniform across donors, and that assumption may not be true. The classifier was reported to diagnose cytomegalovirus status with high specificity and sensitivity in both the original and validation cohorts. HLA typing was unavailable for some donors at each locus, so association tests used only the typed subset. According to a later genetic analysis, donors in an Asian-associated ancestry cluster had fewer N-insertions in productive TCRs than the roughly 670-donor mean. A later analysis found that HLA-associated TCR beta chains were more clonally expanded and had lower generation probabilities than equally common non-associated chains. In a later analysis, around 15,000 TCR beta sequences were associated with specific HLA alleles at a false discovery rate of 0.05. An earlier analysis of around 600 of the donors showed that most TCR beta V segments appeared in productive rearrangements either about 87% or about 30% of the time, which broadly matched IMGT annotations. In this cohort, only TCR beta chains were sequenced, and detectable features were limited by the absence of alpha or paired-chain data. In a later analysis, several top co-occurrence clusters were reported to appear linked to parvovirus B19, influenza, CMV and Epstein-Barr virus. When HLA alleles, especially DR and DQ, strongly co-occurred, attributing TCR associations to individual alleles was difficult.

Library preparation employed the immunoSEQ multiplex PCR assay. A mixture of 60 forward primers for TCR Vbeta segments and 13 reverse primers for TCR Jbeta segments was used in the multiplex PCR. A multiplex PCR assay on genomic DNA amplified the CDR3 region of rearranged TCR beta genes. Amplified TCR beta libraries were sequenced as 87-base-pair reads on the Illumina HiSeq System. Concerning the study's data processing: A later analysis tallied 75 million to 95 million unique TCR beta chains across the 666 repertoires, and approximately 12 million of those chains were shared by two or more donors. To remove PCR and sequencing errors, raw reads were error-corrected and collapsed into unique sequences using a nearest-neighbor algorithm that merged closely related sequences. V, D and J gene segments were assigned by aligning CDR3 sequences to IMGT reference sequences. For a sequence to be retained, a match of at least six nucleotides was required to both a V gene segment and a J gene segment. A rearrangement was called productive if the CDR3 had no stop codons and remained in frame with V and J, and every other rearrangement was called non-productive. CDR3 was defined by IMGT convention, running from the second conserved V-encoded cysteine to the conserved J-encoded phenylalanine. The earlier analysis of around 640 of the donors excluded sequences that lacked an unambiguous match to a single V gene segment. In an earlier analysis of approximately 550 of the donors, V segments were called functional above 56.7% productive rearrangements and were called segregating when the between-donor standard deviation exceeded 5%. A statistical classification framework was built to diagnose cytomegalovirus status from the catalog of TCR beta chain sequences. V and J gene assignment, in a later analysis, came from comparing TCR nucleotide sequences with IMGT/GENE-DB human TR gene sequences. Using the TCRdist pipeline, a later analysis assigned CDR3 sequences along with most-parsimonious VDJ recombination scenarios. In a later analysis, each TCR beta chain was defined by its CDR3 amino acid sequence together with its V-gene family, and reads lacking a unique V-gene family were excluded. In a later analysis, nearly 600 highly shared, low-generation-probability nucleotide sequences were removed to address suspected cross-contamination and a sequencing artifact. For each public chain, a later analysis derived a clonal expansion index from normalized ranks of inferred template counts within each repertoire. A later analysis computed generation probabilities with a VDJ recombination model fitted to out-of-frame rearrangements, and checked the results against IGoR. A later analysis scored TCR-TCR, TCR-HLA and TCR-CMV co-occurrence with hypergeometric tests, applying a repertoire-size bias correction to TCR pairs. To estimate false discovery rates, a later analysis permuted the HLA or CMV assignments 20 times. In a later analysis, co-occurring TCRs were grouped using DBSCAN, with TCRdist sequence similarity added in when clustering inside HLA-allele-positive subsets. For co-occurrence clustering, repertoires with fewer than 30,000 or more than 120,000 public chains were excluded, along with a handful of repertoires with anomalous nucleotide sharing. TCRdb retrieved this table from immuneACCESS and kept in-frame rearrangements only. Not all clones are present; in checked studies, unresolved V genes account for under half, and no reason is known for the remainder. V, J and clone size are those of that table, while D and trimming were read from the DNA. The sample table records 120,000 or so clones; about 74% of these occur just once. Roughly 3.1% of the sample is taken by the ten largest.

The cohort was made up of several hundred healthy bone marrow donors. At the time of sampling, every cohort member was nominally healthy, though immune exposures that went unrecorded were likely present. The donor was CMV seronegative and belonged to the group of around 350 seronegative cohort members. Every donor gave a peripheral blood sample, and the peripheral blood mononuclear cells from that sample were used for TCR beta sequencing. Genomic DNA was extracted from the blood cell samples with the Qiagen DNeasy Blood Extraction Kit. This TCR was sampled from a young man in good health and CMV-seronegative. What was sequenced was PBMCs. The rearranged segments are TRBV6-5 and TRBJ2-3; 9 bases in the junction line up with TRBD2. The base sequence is TGTGCCAGCGCGGGGGGGCAACGGCGTACGCAGTATTTT. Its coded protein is CASAGGQRRTQYF.